The 3 T cell receptor beta chains below were found in one sample sequenced in a study of cytomegalovirus exposure and HLA in healthy donors listed by TCRdb under 2017. The method was the immunoSEQ multiplex PCR assay. For the multiplex PCR, a mixture combining 60 forward primers for TCR Vbeta segments and 13 reverse primers for TCR Jbeta segments was used. TCRdb re-hosts the immuneACCESS table, in-frame sequences only. Its copies lack some clones; in the studies checked, an unresolved V gene accounts for under half of them, and the cause for the rest is not known. The sample table shows 100,000 to 150,000 clones, and about 80% are seen once. The top ten clones comprise about 3.3% of the sample. Sequenced sample: PBMCs. The receptors derive from a woman in her 50s in good health and CMV-seronegative.

This clone turned up a few times. The V and J genes are TRBV27 and TRBJ1-5, with a tentative D call TRBD1 (6 bases). Germline V gene lookup returns CDR1 MNHEY and CDR2 SMNVEV (reference sequence). This CDR3 spans 13 amino acids. V was shortened by 8 bases and J by 1 base, with 9 bases between the two germline ends. The CDR3 sequence: CASGGESNQPQHF. The CDR3 nucleotides read TGTGCCAGCGGGGGCGAGAGCAATCAGCCCCAGCATTTT.

The chain carries TRBV19 and TRBJ1-5; the match to TRBD1 covers 8 bases. The CDR3 is made up of 15 amino acids. Germline-derived CDR1 and CDR2 are LNHDA and SQIVND (reference sequence). Losses at the gene ends were 4 bases for V and 5 bases for J; bases not matched to a gene: 7. The DNA for the CDR3 is TGTGCCAGTAGTACCCCGGACAGGGATCATCAGCCCCAGCATTTT. The encoded protein is CASSTPDRDHQPQHF.

This chain uses TRBV19 with TRBJ1-2, with TRBD1 matching over 7 bases. The CDR3 has 14 amino acids. Germline lookup yields CDR1 LNHDA and CDR2 SQIVND (reference sequence). With 3 bases clipped from V and 8 bases from J, the junction kept 9 bases outside the gene matches. CDR3 DNA sequence: TGTGCCAGTAGTATTGCCGGACAGGTTTACGGCTACACCTTC. Amino acid sequence: CASSIAGQVYGYTF.